The clone carrying this TCR beta chain was picked up many times. The data are from a study of CD8+CD57+ T cells in acquired aplastic anemia. Overall study context: Sorted CD4+ plus CD8+ cells gave DNA averaging roughly 3 ug.

Researchers used genomic DNA as the template to profile TCR beta VDJ and CDR3. TCRdb recomputed calls from the reads with MiXCR, one row per CDR3 protein. The table shows hundreds of thousands of distinct CDR3 sequences, with about a third occurring only once. Patients who underwent sequencing had shown CD8+CD57+ cell expansion by flow cytometry. Germline assignment: CDR1 SNHLY and CDR2 FYNNEI. CDR3 length equals 12 residues. The V gene lost 5 bases and the J gene lost 6 bases, with 11 bases spanning the gap. The chain recombines TRBV2 with TRBJ2-7; D possibly corresponds to TRBD2 (6 bases). This sequence was found in a human donor with aplastic anemia. Sequencing was performed on sorted CD4+, CD8+, or CD8+CD57+ T cells (not recorded which) from PBMCs. CDR3 region: CASSYGGSEQYF. In DNA, the CDR3 is TGTGCCAGCAGTTACGGGGGAAGCGAGCAGTACTTC.